Detailed here is one TCR beta chain. Its antigen is not identified. Indicated time point: newly diagnosed, previously untreated cHL patient sample. Magnetic negative selection was used to purify CD4+ T cells from thawed PBMCs. PBMCs from untreated, newly diagnosed classical Hodgkin lymphoma were comparison samples. Libraries were prepared by immunoSEQ multiplex PCR; TCRdb keeps only in-frame clonotypes and omits some of them. Of around 23,000 clones in the sample, roughly 87% were seen once. The data were taken from a study of PD-1 blockade in classical Hodgkin lymphoma. Whole-study results and caveats: At baseline, newly diagnosed patients reportedly showed less TCR diversity than healthy donors. Factors driving the repertoire differences, possibly disease activity or prior therapy, remain undefined.

This CDR3 has 14 amino acids. V was pared by 3 bases and J by 2 bases, with 8 bases between. The germline gives CDR1 LNHDA, CDR2 SQIVND (reference sequence). The chain has TRBV19 and TRBJ1-5; D ambiguous. Sequencing was performed on CD4+ T cells from blood. The receptor's source is a human donor with classical Hodgkin lymphoma. In DNA, the CDR3 is TGTGCCAGTAGTATGGCAAGAGGCAATCAGCCCCAGCATTTT. It is translated as CASSMARGNQPQHF.